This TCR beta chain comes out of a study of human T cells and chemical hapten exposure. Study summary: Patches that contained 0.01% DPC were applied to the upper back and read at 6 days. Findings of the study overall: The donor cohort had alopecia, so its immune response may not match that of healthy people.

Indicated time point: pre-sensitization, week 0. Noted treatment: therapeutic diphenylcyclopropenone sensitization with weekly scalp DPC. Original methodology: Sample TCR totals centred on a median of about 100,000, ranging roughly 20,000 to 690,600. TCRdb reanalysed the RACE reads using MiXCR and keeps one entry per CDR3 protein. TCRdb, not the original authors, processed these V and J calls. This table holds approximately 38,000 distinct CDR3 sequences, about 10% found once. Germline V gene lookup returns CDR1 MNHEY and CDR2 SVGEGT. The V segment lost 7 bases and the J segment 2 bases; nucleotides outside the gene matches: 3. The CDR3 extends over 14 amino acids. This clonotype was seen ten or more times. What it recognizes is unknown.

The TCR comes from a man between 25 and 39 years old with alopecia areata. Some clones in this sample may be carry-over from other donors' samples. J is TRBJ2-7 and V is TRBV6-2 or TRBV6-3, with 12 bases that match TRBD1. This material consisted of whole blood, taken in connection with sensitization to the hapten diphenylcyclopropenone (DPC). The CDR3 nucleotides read TGTGCCAGCACCCGGGACAGGGGGCCCTACGAGCAGTACGTC. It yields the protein CASTRDRGPYEQYV.